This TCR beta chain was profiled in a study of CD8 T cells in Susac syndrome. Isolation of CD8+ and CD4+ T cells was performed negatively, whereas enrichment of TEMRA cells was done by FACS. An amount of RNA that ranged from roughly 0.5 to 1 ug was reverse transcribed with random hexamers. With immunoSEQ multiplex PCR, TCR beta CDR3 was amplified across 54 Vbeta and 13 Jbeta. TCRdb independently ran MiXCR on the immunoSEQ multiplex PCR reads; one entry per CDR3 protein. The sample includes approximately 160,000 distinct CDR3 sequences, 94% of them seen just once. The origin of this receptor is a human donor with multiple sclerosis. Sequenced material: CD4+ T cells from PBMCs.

In DNA form, the CDR3 reads TGTGCCTGGAAGGGACGTGATGAAAAACTGTTTTTT. Its protein is CAWKGRDEKLFF. The rearrangement joins TRBV30 to TRBJ1-4; D may be TRBD1 (5 bases). V was trimmed by 4 bases and J by 6 bases, leaving 9 bases between them. The germline CDR1 and CDR2 sequences are GTSNPN and SVGIG (reference sequence). The CDR3 is 12 residues long.